This passage covers 11 T cell receptor beta chains from one sample sequenced in a study of T cell responses to AZD1222 COVID-19 vaccine. Profiling relied on immunoSEQ multiplex PCR, and the TCRdb table lists in-frame clones only, not all of them. This table holds 120,000 or so clones, 90% found once. The sample was peripheral blood, taken on day 0 of AZD1222 vaccination. These receptors all stem from an adult in good health.

The gene calls are TRBV15 and TRBJ1-2, with TRBD1 identical over 9 bases. V was pared by 0 bases and J by 8 bases, with 10 bases of the junction left unmatched. The CDR3 length is 16 residues. Germline V gene lookup returns CDR1 LNHNV and CDR2 YYDKDF (reference sequence). The CDR3 DNA reads TGTGCCACCAGCAGAGATCTAACAGGGGGCAATAAAGGCTACACCTTC. It translates to CATSRDLTGGNKGYTF.

The gene calls are TRBV12-3 or TRBV12-4 and TRBJ2-7; D not resolved. V was pared by 6 bases and J by 2 bases, with 11 bases between. The CDR3 contains 13 residues. CDR3 bases: TGTGCCAGCAGACCAAATACAGCCTACGAGCAGTACTTC. Residues: CASRPNTAYEQYF.

The CDR3, as DNA: TGTGCCAGCAGCCCCGGCAGGACAGTAACCTACGAGCAGTACTTC. It translates to CASSPGRTVTYEQYF. This rearrangement joins TRBV7-2 to TRBJ2-7, with D perhaps matching TRBD1 (6 bases). In germline, CDR1 is SGHTA, CDR2 FQGNSA. The CDR3 is 15 residues long. The germline V and J ends were trimmed by 5 bases and 2 bases, with 16 bases remaining between them. Full variable domain (missing parts from reference TRBV7-2 and TRBJ2-7): GAGVSQSPSNKVTEKGKDVELRCDPISGHTALYWYRQSLGQGLEFLIYFQGNSAPDKSGLPSDRFSAERTGGSVSTLTIQRTQQEDSAVYLCASSPGRTVTYEQYFGPGTRLTVT.

The chain combines TRBV9 with TRBJ2-7; perhaps TRBD2 as D (6 bases). Germline V gene sequence: CDR1 SGDLS, CDR2 YYNGEE. The CDR3 totals 14 residues. V dropped 3 bases and J dropped 0 bases, with 10 bases sitting between them. The CDR3 sequence: CASSAAGSSYEQYF. In DNA form, the CDR3 reads TGTGCCAGCAGCGCGGCGGGAAGCTCCTACGAGCAGTACTTC.

This clone was seen only a few times. The chain is built from TRBV5-1 and TRBJ1-2; D gene ambiguous. CDR1 and CDR2 (germline): SGHRS, YFSETQ. V lost 5 bases, J lost 0 bases, and 8 bases lay in between. This CDR3 region has 13 residues. The CDR3 DNA is TGCGCCAGCAGGACGGGAGCTAACTATGGCTACACCTTC. This sequence encodes CASRTGANYGYTF.

This sequence joins TRBV4-1 and TRBJ2-6; possibly TRBD1 for D (5 bases). This CDR3 contains 16 residues. Germline values: CDR1 MGHRA, CDR2 YSYEKL. With 3 bases removed from V and 2 bases from J, the gap between germline ends came to 11 bases. The CDR3 DNA reads as TGCGCCAGCAGCCAGAAACAACAGGCTGGGGCCAACGTCCTGACTTTC. It codes for CASSQKQQAGANVLTF.

CDR3 DNA: TGCAGCGTTGACGGGGATACGGACTATGGCTACACCTTC. It is translated as CSVDGDTDYGYTF. The rearrangement joins TRBV29-1 to TRBJ1-2; D is unresolved. Germline assignment: CDR1 SQVTM and CDR2 ANQGSEA. With 3 bases removed from V and 3 bases from J, the gap between germline ends came to 11 bases. This CDR3 comprises 13 residues. The full variable domain, its missing parts supplied by reference TRBV29-1 and TRBJ1-2, is SAVISQKPSRDICQRGTSLTIQCQVDSQVTMMFWYRQQPGQSLTLIATANQGSEATYESGFVIDKFPISRPNLTFSTLTVSNMSPEDSSIYLCSVDGDTDYGYTFGSGTRLTVV.

This sequence joins TRBV6-4 and TRBJ2-1; 8 bases match TRBD2. With V trimmed by 2 bases and J by 6 bases, 6 bases remained unmatched. Germline values: CDR1 MRHNA, CDR2 SNTAGT. This CDR3 is 15 amino acids long. The CDR3 DNA sequence: TGTGCCAGCAGTGACGAGGCGGGAGGCACCAATGAGCAGTTCTTC. This gives the protein CASSDEAGGTNEQFF.

CDR3 sequence (DNA): TGCGCCAGCAGCTTGGACCCCGGCCGCCCAGATACGCAGTATTTT. This translates into CASSLDPGRPDTQYF. The V gene is TRBV5-1, the J gene TRBJ2-3; D is unresolved. The CDR3 contains 15 residues. Trimming took off 0 bases at V and 4 bases at J, with 12 bases between the two ends. Per germline, CDR1 SGHRS and CDR2 YFSETQ.

J is TRBJ1-4 and V is TRBV24-1; D ambiguous. The length of the CDR3 is 14 residues. Trimming pared 3 bases from V and 10 bases from J, leaving 14 bases between. Germline CDR1 reads KGHDR; CDR2 reads SFDVKD. The chain's CDR3 is CATSDGALRGKLFF. DNA for the CDR3: TGTGCCACCAGTGATGGTGCTCTCCGTGGAAAACTGTTTTTT.

The chain combines TRBV28 with TRBJ2-3; D not resolved. Germline V lookup: CDR1 MDHEN, CDR2 SYDVKM. The CDR3 spans 13 residues. V lost 6 bases and J 0 bases, leaving 7 bases between the germline ends. The CDR3 sequence: CASSLTSTDTQYF. As DNA, the CDR3 is TGTGCCAGCAGCTTAACTAGCACAGATACGCAGTATTTT.